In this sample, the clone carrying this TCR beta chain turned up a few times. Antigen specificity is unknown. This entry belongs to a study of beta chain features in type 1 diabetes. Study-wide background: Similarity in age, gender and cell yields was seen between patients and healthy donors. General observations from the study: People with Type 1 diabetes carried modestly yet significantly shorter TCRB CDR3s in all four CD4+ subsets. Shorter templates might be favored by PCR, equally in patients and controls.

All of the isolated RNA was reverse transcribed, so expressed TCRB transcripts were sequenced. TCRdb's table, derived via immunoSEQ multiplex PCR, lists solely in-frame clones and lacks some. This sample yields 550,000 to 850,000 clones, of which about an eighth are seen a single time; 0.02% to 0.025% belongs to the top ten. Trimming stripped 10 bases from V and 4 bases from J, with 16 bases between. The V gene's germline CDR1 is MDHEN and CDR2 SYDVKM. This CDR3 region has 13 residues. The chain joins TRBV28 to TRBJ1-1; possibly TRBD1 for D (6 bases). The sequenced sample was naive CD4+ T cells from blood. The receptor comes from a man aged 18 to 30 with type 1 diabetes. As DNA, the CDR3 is TGTGCCACCCTGAGGGGGACGGGCACTGAAGCTTTCTTT. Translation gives CATLRGTGTEAFF. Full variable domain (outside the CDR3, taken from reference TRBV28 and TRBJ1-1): DVKVTQSSRYLVKRTGEKVFLECVQDMDHENMFWYRQDPGLGLRLIYFSYDVKMKEKGDIPEGYSVSREKKERFSLILESASTNQTSMYLCATLRGTGTEAFFGQGTRLTVV.